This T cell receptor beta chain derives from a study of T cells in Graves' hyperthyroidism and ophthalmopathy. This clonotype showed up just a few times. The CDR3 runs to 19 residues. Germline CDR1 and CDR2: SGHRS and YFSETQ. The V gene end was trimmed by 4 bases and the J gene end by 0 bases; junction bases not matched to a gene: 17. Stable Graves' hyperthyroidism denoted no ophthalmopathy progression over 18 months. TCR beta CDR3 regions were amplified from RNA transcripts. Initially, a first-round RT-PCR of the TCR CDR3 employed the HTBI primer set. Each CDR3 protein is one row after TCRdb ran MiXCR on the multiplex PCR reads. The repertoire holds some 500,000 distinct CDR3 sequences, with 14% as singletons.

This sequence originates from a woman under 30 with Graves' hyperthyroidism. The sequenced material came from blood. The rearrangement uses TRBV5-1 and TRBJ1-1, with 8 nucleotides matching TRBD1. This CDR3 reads CASSRDRAGGASMNTEAFF. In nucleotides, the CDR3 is TGCGCCAGCAGCCGCGACAGGGCAGGGGGCGCGAGTATGAACACTGAAGCTTTCTTT.